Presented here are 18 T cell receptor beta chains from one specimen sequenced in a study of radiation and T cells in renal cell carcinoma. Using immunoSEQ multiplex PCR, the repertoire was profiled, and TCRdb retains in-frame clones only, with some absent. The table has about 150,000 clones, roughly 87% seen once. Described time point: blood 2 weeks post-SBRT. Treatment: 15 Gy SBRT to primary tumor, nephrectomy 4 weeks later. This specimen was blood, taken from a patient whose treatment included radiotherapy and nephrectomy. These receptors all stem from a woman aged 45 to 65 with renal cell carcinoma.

The CDR3: CASSFTGVEKLFF. The CDR3 DNA follows: TGTGCCAGCAGTTTTACAGGGGTGGAAAAACTGTTTTTT. The chain uses TRBV6-5 and TRBJ1-4; TRBD1 matches at 7 bases. The germline gives CDR1 MNHEY, CDR2 SVGAGI. The CDR3 loop spans 13 amino acids. J gave up 8 bases and V 4 bases, and 4 bases lay outside the gene matches.

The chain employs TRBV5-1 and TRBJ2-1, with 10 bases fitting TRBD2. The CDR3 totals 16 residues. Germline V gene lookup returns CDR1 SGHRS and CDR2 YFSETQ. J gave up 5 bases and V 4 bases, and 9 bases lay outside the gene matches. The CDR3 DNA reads TGCGCCAGCAGCGCCATACCTGGGACTAGCGACAATGAGCAGTTCTTC. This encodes CASSAIPGTSDNEQFF.

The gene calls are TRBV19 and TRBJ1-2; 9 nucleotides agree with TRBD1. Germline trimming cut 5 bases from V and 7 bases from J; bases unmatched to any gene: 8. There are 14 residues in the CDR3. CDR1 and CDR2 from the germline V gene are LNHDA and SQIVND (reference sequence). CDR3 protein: CASSDGQGWGGYTF. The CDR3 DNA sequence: TGTGCCAGTAGTGACGGACAGGGGTGGGGTGGCTACACCTTC.

This CDR3 is CASSQSAGYGYTF. In DNA, the CDR3 is TGCGCCAGCAGCCAATCGGCTGGATATGGCTACACCTTC. The chain is built from TRBV4-3 and TRBJ1-2; D is uncertain. Germline lookup yields CDR1 LGHNA and CDR2 YSLEER. Trimming stripped 2 bases from V and 5 bases from J, with 9 bases between. This CDR3 is 13 amino acids long.

In DNA form, the CDR3 reads TGTGCCACCAGCAGCACCGACAGGGGCTCTTATAATTCACCCCTCCACTTT. Residues: CATSSTDRGSYNSPLHF. The V gene is TRBV15, the J gene TRBJ1-6; 8 bases agree with TRBD1. The CDR3 runs to 17 residues. Germline CDR1 LNHNV, CDR2 YYDKDF (reference sequence). V dropped 3 bases and J dropped 4; count of bases not matched to a gene: 8.

This CDR3 reads CASSIPIGEKLFF. CDR3 bases: TGTGCCAGTAGTATACCAATTGGTGAAAAACTGTTTTTT. This sequence joins TRBV19 and TRBJ1-4; D is unresolved. V was cut by 2 bases and J by 7 bases, with 8 bases left in between. Germline-derived CDR1 and CDR2 are LNHDA and SQIVND (reference sequence). This CDR3 contains 13 residues.

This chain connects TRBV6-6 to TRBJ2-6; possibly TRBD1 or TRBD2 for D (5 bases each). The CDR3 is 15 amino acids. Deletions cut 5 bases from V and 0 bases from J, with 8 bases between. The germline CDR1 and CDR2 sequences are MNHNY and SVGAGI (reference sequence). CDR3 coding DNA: TGTGCCAGCAGTGGGGACCGCTCTGGGGCCAACGTCCTGACTTTC. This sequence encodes CASSGDRSGANVLTF.

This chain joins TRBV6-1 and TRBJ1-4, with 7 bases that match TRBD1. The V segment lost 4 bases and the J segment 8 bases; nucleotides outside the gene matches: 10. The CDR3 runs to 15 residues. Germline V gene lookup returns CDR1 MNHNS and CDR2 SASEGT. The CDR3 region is CASSGKQGPREKLFF. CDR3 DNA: TGTGCCAGCAGTGGAAAACAGGGGCCTAGGGAAAAACTGTTTTTT.

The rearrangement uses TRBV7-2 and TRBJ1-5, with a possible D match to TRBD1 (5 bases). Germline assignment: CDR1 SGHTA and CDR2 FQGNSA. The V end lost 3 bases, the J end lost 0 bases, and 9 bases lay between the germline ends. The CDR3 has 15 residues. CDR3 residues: CASSLTVNSNQPQHF. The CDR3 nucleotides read TGTGCCAGCAGCTTGACAGTGAATAGCAATCAGCCCCAGCATTTT.

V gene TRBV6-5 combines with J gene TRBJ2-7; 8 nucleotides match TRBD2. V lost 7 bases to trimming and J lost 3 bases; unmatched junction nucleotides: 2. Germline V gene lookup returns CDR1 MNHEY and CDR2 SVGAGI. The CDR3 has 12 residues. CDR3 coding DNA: TGTGCCAGCACGGGGGGGGGCTACGAGCAGTACTTC. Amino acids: CASTGGGYEQYF.

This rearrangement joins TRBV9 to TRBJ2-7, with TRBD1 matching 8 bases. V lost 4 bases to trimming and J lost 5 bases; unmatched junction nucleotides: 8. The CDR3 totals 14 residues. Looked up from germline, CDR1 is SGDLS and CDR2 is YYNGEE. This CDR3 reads CASSPMDRAHEQYF. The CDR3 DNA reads TGTGCCAGCAGCCCTATGGACAGGGCCCACGAGCAGTACTTC. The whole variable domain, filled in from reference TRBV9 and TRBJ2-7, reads DSGVTQTPKHLITATGQRVTLRCSPRSGDLSVYWYQQSLDQGLQFLIQYYNGEERAKGNILERFSAQQFPDLHSELNLSSLELGDSALYFCASSPMDRAHEQYFGPGTRLTVT.

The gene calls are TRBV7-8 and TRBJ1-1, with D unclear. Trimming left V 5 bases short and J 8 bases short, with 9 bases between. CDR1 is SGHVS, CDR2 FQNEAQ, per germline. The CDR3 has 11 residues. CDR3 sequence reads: CASSPPREAFF. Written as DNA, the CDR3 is TGTGCCAGCAGCCCTCCCAGAGAAGCTTTCTTT.

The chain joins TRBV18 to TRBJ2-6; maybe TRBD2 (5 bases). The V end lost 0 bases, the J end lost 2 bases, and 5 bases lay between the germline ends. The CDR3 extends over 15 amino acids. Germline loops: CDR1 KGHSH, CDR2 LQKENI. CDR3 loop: CASSPPGAGANVLTF. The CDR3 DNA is TGTGCCAGCTCACCACCCGGGGCTGGGGCCAACGTCCTGACTTTC. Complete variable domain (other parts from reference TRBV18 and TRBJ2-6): NAGVMQNPRHLVRRRGQEARLRCSPMKGHSHVYWYRQLPEEGLKFMVYLQKENIIDESGMPKERFSAEFPKEGPSILRIQQVVRGDSAAYFCASSPPGAGANVLTFGAGSRLTVL.

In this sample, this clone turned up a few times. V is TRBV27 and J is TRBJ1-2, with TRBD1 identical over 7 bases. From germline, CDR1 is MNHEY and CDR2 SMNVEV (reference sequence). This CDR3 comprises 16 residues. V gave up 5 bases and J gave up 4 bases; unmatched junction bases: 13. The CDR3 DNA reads TGTGCCAGCAGTACAGACCGACAGGGACTAGTCTATGGCTACACCTTC. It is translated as CASSTDRQGLVYGYTF.

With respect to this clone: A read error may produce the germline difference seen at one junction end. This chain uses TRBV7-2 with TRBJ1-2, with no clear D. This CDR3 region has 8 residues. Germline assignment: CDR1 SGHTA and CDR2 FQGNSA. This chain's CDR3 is CASKIPYF. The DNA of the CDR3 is TGTGCCAGCAAGATTCCTTACTTC.

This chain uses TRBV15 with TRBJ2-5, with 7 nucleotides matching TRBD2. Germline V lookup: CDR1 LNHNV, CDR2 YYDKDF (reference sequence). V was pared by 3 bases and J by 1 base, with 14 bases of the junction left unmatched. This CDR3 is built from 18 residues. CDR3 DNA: TGTGCCACCAGCAGGGATTTGGGCGGGGGAACAATCCAAGAGACCCAGTACTTC. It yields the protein CATSRDLGGGTIQETQYF.

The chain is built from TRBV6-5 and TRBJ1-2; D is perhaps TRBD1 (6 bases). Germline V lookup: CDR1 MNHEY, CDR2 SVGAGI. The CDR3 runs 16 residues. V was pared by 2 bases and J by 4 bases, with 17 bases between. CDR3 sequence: CASSYGGADVFYGYTF. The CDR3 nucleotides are TGTGCCAGCAGTTACGGGGGGGCGGACGTTTTCTATGGCTACACCTTC.

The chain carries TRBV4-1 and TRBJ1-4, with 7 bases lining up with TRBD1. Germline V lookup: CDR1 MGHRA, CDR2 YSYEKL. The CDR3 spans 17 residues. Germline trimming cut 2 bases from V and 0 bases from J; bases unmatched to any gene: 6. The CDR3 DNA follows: TGCGCCAGCAGCCAAACGGACAGGCATGCAACTAATGAAAAACTGTTTTTT. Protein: CASSQTDRHATNEKLFF.